The 12 T cell receptor beta chains reported below all come from one sample, sequenced in a study of cytomegalovirus exposure and HLA in healthy donors. Primers: 60 Vbeta forward and 13 Jbeta reverse. Profiled with immunoSEQ multiplex PCR; TCRdb holds only in-frame clones, not every one. The sample has 210,000 or so clones; over 65% are singletons. The source material was PBMCs. These receptors were collected from a man between 18 and 29 years old in good health and CMV-seronegative.

The J gene is TRBJ1-5, the V gene TRBV7-2, with TRBD1 matching over 8 bases. The CDR3 loop spans 14 amino acids. The junction had 6 bases not matched to a gene; V was cut back by 5 bases and J by 6 bases. Germline CDR1 reads SGHTA; CDR2 reads FQGNSA. The CDR3, as DNA: TGTGCCAGCAGCCCCCCAGGGGGCATTCAGCCCCAGCATTTT. Translation: CASSPPGGIQPQHF.

This chain links TRBV7-9 with TRBJ2-1, with TRBD2 identical over 12 bases. Germline CDR1 SEHNR, CDR2 FQNEAQ (reference sequence). This CDR3 comprises 19 residues. V lost 2 bases and J lost 0; bases outside the gene matches: 8. CDR3 sequence reads: CASSLRDRGLAGSYNEQFF. The CDR3 nucleotides are TGTGCCAGCAGCTTAAGGGACAGGGGACTAGCGGGCTCCTACAATGAGCAGTTCTTC.

The CDR3 nucleotides are TGTGCCAGCAGCGTAGACGGGAGGGGCACAGATACGCAGTATTTT. This sequence encodes CASSVDGRGTDTQYF. The chain links TRBV9 to TRBJ2-3, with TRBD2 matching 8 bases. This CDR3 has 15 amino acids. From germline, CDR1 is SGDLS and CDR2 YYNGEE. The junction had 1 base not matched to a gene; V was cut back by 0 bases and J by 1 base.

This sequence joins TRBV10-3 and TRBJ1-1; no clear D. CDR1 is ENHRY and CDR2 is SYGVKD in the germline V gene. Trimming removed 6 bases from V and 0 bases from J, with 8 bases in between. The CDR3 runs to 13 residues. CDR3 sequence (DNA): TGTGCCATCAGCTCAGTGATGAACACTGAAGCTTTCTTT. Amino acids: CAISSVMNTEAFF.

The chain carries TRBV28 and TRBJ2-7; the D gene is possibly TRBD2 (6 bases). The V gene's germline CDR1 is MDHEN and CDR2 SYDVKM. Trimming took 6 bases from V and 7 from J, leaving 22 bases between them. This CDR3 region has 15 residues. CDR3 in DNA: TGTGCCAGCAGCCTACCTTCGGGGGAGTTGGAAGAGCAGTACTTC. Amino acid sequence: CASSLPSGELEEQYF.

The genes are TRBV30 and TRBJ2-7; tentatively, D is TRBD1 (6 bases). The CDR3 consists of 15 residues. Germline V gene sequence: CDR1 GTSNPN, CDR2 SVGIG (reference sequence). V lost 0 bases, J lost 3 bases, and 15 bases lay in between. The CDR3, as DNA: TGTGCCTGGAGTGTGCAAGACAGGATCCTCTACGAGCAGTACTTC. Translating gives CAWSVQDRILYEQYF. The entire variable domain, with the rest obtained from reference TRBV30 and TRBJ2-7, is as follows: SQTIHQWPATLVQPVGSPLSLECTVEGTSNPNLYWYRQAAGRGLQLLFYSVGIGQISSEVPQNLSASRPQDRQFILSSKKLLLSDSGFYLCAWSVQDRILYEQYFGPGTRLTVT.

This sequence joins TRBV21-1 and TRBJ1-1; TRBD1 is the table's D call, not checked against the DNA. TRBV21-1 is classified as a pseudogene. The CDR3 totals 15 residues. The CDR3 reads CASSNWTGAGTEAFF. CDR3 in DNA: TGTGCCAGCAGCAATTGGACAGGGGCGGGCACTGAAGCTTTCTTT.

V is TRBV4-2 and J is TRBJ2-7, with 9 bases aligning to TRBD2. The V and J ends lost 0 bases and 4 bases, in that order; junction bases with no gene match: 10. CDR3 length: 17 amino acids. Germline CDR1 and CDR2: LGHNA and YNFKEQ. The CDR3: CASSQDVAGGSMYEQYF. The DNA for the CDR3 is TGTGCCAGCAGCCAAGATGTGGCGGGAGGGAGTATGTACGAGCAGTACTTC.

This clone showed up just once. This chain joins TRBV6-5 and TRBJ1-1; a possible D gene is TRBD1 (6 bases). Looked up from germline, CDR1 is MNHEY and CDR2 is SVGAGI. Trimming took off 5 bases at V and 6 bases at J, with 16 bases between the two ends. This CDR3 is 14 amino acids long. The CDR3 loop reads CASSRTVGTSEAFF. The CDR3 DNA is TGTGCCAGCAGTAGGACAGTTGGAACTTCTGAAGCTTTCTTT.

V usage is TRBV6-1 and J usage is TRBJ2-5; the match to TRBD2 covers 7 bases. Germline trimming cut 6 bases from V and 7 bases from J; bases unmatched to any gene: 5. The CDR3 loop spans 12 amino acids. Germline V gene data show CDR1 as MNHNS and CDR2 as SASEGT. The CDR3 spells CASSIREGTQYF. Written as DNA, the CDR3 is TGTGCCAGCAGCATCAGGGAGGGGACCCAGTACTTC.

This clone was counted only a few times. Distinct nucleotide sequences in the sample also encode this CDR3. The chain couples TRBV4-1 to TRBJ2-7, with TRBD2 identical over 12 bases. The CDR3 runs 15 residues. Germline V gene lookup returns CDR1 MGHRA and CDR2 YSYEKL. Trimming at V came to 1 base and at J to 7 bases, leaving 5 bases not matched to a gene. The CDR3 spells CASSQGLAGGGEQYF. CDR3 coding DNA: TGCGCCAGCAGCCAAGGGCTAGCGGGAGGGGGGGAGCAGTACTTC.

This clone was seen just once. This chain links TRBV6-1 with TRBJ2-7, with TRBD1 matching over 7 bases. Per the germline V gene, CDR1 is MNHNS and CDR2 is SASEGT. Germline trimming cut 6 bases from V and 0 bases from J; bases unmatched to any gene: 5. The CDR3 contains 14 residues. CDR3: CASRRDSRSYEQYF. CDR3 sequence (DNA): TGTGCCAGCAGAAGGGACAGCCGCTCCTACGAGCAGTACTTC.